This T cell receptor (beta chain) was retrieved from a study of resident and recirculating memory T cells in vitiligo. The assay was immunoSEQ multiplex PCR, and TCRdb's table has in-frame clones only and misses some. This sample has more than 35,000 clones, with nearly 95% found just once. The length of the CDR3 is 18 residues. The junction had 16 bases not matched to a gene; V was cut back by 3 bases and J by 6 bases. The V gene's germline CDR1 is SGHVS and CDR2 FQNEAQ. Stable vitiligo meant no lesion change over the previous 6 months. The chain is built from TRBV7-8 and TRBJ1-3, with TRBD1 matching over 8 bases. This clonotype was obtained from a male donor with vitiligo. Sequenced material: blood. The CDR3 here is CASSFRPGQGIGKNTIYF. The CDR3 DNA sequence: TGTGCCAGCAGCTTCCGCCCCGGACAGGGAATAGGAAAAAACACCATATATTTT.